This TCR beta chain was sequenced in a study of control samples from healthy donors and cancer patients. Sequencing used immunoSEQ multiplex PCR; TCRdb keeps in-frame clones, though not all of them. Among 190,000 or so clones, 90% to 95% were seen once, and the ten largest hold 1.4% to 1.5%. The CDR3 totals 15 residues. Germline V gene data show CDR1 as SGDLS and CDR2 as YYNGEE. V shed 0 bases and J shed 1 base, with 8 bases lying between them. Sequenced material: blood. The sequence was obtained from a man aged 18 to 29 in good health. This chain uses TRBV9 with TRBJ1-3; no reliable D call. The chain's CDR3 is CASSVEAYSGNTIYF. The CDR3 DNA reads as TGTGCCAGCAGCGTAGAGGCCTATTCTGGAAACACCATATATTTT.